What follows are 6 T cell receptor beta chains derived from one specimen sequenced in a study of T cell repertoires in cytomegalovirus infection. TCRdb analysed the reads with MiXCR anew, one entry per CDR3 protein. The table records over 200,000 distinct CDR3 sequences, roughly 15% of them present only once. Sequencing was performed on PBMCs. These receptors came from a human donor in good health (CMV status not recorded). Some clones in this sample may be carry-over from other donors' samples.

This clonotype appeared many times. The chain joins TRBV19 to TRBJ2-2; D gene ambiguous. This CDR3 comprises 13 residues. Between the trimmed V and J ends, which lost 4 bases and 7 bases, there was a span of 10 bases. Germline values: CDR1 LNHDA, CDR2 SQIVND (reference sequence). CDR3 loop: CASSTLGFGELFF. The CDR3 DNA reads as TGTGCCAGTAGTACATTAGGGTTCGGGGAGCTGTTTTTT.

This clonotype appeared many times. The J gene is TRBJ1-1, the V gene TRBV7-2, with TRBD1 matching 11 bases. The CDR3 is 17 amino acids. With 7 bases clipped from V and 3 bases from J, the junction kept 13 bases outside the gene matches. CDR1 is SGHTA, CDR2 FQGNSA, per germline. The CDR3 DNA follows: TGTGCCAGCACCTTGGGACGGACAGGGGGCGCGTACACTGAAGCTTTCTTT. This translates into CASTLGRTGGAYTEAFF.

This chain joins TRBV19 and TRBJ2-1, with D hard to call. The germline V and J ends were trimmed by 5 bases and 0 bases, with 8 bases remaining between them. The germline V gene encodes CDR1 LNHDA and CDR2 SQIVND (reference sequence). This CDR3 spans 14 amino acids. CDR3: CASSDLNSYNEQFF. In DNA, the CDR3 is TGTGCCAGTAGTGACTTAAACTCCTACAATGAGCAGTTCTTC.

This clonotype was detected only a few times. The chain combines TRBV19 with TRBJ2-1, with 10 bases matching TRBD2. From germline, CDR1 is LNHDA and CDR2 SQIVND (reference sequence). The CDR3 has 14 amino acids. Trimming took 6 bases from V and 5 from J; bases not matched to a gene: 4. DNA of the CDR3: TGTGCCAGTAGGAAGCGGGAGGGCCACAATGAGCAGTTCTTC. It codes for CASRKREGHNEQFF. Full variable domain (outside the CDR3, taken from reference TRBV19 and TRBJ2-1): DGGITQSPKYLFRKEGQNVTLSCEQNLNHDAMYWYRQDPGQGLRLIYYSQIVNDFQKGDIAEGYSVSREKKESFPLTVTSAQKNPTAFYLCASRKREGHNEQFFGPGTRLTVL.

Many counts were recorded for this clonotype. The chain carries TRBV27 and TRBJ1-4, with 10 bases matching TRBD1. There are 19 residues in the CDR3. CDR1 and CDR2 from the germline V gene are MNHEY and SMNVEV (reference sequence). V dropped 2 bases and J dropped 3; count of bases not matched to a gene: 12. In nucleotides, the CDR3 is TGTGCCAGCAGTTTAAGGGCCGTCGTTGGGACAGGGGCTAATGAAAAACTGTTTTTT. Amino acids: CASSLRAVVGTGANEKLFF.

The chain uses TRBV6-8 and TRBJ2-2; D uncertain. The CDR3 length is 15 residues. The germline V gene encodes CDR1 MNHGY and CDR2 SAAAGT. The V gene lost 1 base and the J gene lost 1 base, with 7 bases spanning the gap. The chain's CDR3 is CASSYLAENTGELFF. CDR3 DNA: TGTGCCAGCAGTTACTTGGCGGAGAACACCGGGGAGCTGTTTTTT.